These T cell receptor beta chains were read from a single sample in a study of response to subunit inactivated influenza vaccine. TCRdb redid the calling of the RT-PCR reads with MiXCR, one entry per CDR3 protein. The sample carries 550,000 to 800,000 distinct CDR3 sequences, roughly 14% recorded once. Source: PBMCs from blood, taken 11 to 12 days after vaccination. These receptors came from a man aged 45 to 65 who received an inactivated influenza vaccine. Both conserved end residues are part of each CDR3. D genes are given only for firm matches. Size values are once, few and many counts, or a class for expanded clones, and some rows have none.

TRBD2,TRBV6-1,few,TRBJ2-1,CASSPGSGSLYNEQFF,TGTGCCAGCAGCCCCGGAAGCGGGAGTCTTTACAATGAGCAGTTCTTC
NA,TRBV7-9,few,TRBJ2-1,CASSETLANEQFF,TGTGCCAGCAGCGAGACTCTAGCGAACGAGCAGTTCTTC
TRBD2,TRBV9,NA,TRBJ2-1,CASSVRGAGGHREEQFF,TGTGCCAGCAGCGTCCGTGGAGCGGGGGGCCACCGCGAGGAGCAGTTCTTC
TRBD2,TRBV5-6,NA,TRBJ2-7,CASSGGLAGIREQYF,TGTGCCAGCAGCGGAGGACTAGCGGGAATTCGCGAGCAGTACTTC
NA,TRBV7-2,NA,TRBJ1-1,CASSLRVVNTEAFF,TGTGCCAGCAGCTTACGGGTAGTGAACACTGAAGCTTTCTTT
NA,TRBV9,NA,TRBJ2-1,CASSVGGLSLIEQFF,TGTGCCAGCAGCGTTGGGGGCCTTTCATTAATCGAGCAGTTCTTC
NA,TRBV7-2,few,TRBJ1-4,CASNDGPNEKLFF,TGTGCCAGCAACGACGGCCCTAATGAAAAACTGTTTTTT
NA,TRBV12-3/TRBV12-4,many,TRBJ2-1,CASSWSDEQFF,TGTGCCAGCAGTTGGAGTGATGAGCAGTTCTTC
NA,TRBV7-2,few,TRBJ1-5,CASSFRFRQPQHF,TGTGCCAGCAGCTTTCGGTTCAGGCAGCCCCAGCATTTT
NA,TRBV5-1,many,TRBJ2-7,CASSQRDVSYEQYF,TGCGCCAGCAGCCAGAGGGACGTTTCCTACGAGCAGTACTTC
TRBD1,TRBV4-3,few,TRBJ2-7,CASSQSGGSYEQYF,TGCGCCAGCAGCCAATCAGGGGGCTCCTACGAGCAGTACTTC
NA,TRBV6-4,few,TRBJ1-4,CASSVAGTGGEKLFF,TGTGCCAGCAGTGTCGCCGGGACTGGAGGTGAAAAACTGTTTTTT
NA,TRBV3-1,NA,TRBJ2-2,CASSQGGNTGELFF,TGTGCCAGCAGCCAAGGTGGGAACACCGGGGAGCTGTTTTTT
NA,TRBV7-7,once,TRBJ2-7,CASSLGGWGNEQYF,TGTGCCAGCAGCTTAGGGGGATGGGGCAACGAGCAGTACTTC
TRBD1,TRBV28,NA,TRBJ2-7,CASREPGQPKEQYF,TGTGCCAGCAGGGAACCGGGACAGCCGAAGGAGCAGTACTTC
NA,TRBV28,few,TRBJ2-7,CASSPEVGGPLYEQYF,TGTGCCAGCAGCCCAGAGGTGGGCGGCCCTCTCTACGAGCAGTACTTC
NA,TRBV7-2,few,TRBJ1-5,CASSLVGLGNQPQHF,TGTGCCAGCAGCTTAGTAGGGTTGGGCAATCAGCCCCAGCATTTT
NA,TRBV10-1,few,TRBJ2-1,CASSAGYEQFF,TGCGCCAGCAGTGCCGGTTATGAGCAGTTCTTC
NA,TRBV3-1,few,TRBJ1-2,CASSQGGPKGYTF,TGTGCCAGCAGCCAAGGGGGACCAAAGGGCTACACCTTC
NA,TRBV7-2,NA,TRBJ2-3,CATQKPGPTDTQYF,TGTGCCACCCAAAAGCCGGGTCCAACAGATACGCAGTATTTT
TRBD2,TRBV6-5,NA,TRBJ2-5,CASSSTGGTQYF,TGTGCCAGCAGTTCGACGGGGGGGACCCAGTACTTC
TRBD1,TRBV27,NA,TRBJ2-3,CASSSPQGAPSTDTQYF,TGTGCCAGCAGTTCACCACAGGGGGCCCCTAGCACAGATACGCAGTATTTT
TRBD2,TRBV12-3/TRBV12-4,few,TRBJ2-5,CASTRGGALAKTQYF,TGTGCCAGCACCCGCGGGGGGGCGTTGGCGAAGACCCAGTACTTC
TRBD1,TRBV12-3/TRBV12-4,NA,TRBJ2-2,CASSSKQGGTGELFF,TGTGCCAGCAGTTCCAAACAGGGGGGCACCGGGGAGCTGTTTTTT
NA,TRBV20-1,NA,TRBJ2-1,CSAPNGGAASSYNEQFF,TGCAGTGCTCCCAATGGCGGAGCGGCCTCCTCCTACAATGAGCAGTTCTTC
NA,TRBV11-2,NA,TRBJ2-5,CASSLDGGRRETQYF,TGTGCCAGCAGCTTAGACGGGGGGCGGAGGGAGACCCAGTACTTC
NA,TRBV11-2,many,TRBJ2-7,CASSLAGPGEQYF,TGTGCCAGCAGCTTAGCTGGACCCGGCGAGCAGTACTTC
NA,TRBV5-1,many,TRBJ1-1,CASSSGQVNTEAFF,TGTGCCAGCAGCTCGGGACAAGTGAACACTGAAGCTTTCTTT
NA,TRBV5-1,many,TRBJ2-7,CASSILGSPYEQYF,TGCGCCAGCAGCATCCTAGGTTCTCCGTACGAGCAGTACTTC
NA,TRBV15,NA,TRBJ2-1,CATSRARLVRHEQFF,TGTGCCACCAGCAGAGCCAGACTAGTTCGTCATGAGCAGTTCTTC
NA,TRBV24-1,NA,TRBJ2-1,CATSRLAYNEQFF,TGTGCCACCAGTAGACTAGCCTACAATGAGCAGTTCTTC
NA,TRBV20-1,few,TRBJ2-7,CSAPLRGGINEQYF,TGCAGTGCCCCCCTTCGTGGAGGGATCAACGAGCAGTACTTC
NA,TRBV6-1,NA,TRBJ2-7,CASRNRGHLMGEQYF,TGTGCCAGCAGAAACCGGGGACACTTAATGGGCGAGCAGTACTTC
TRBD1,TRBV5-1,many,TRBJ2-3,CASSLVTGKPDTQYF,TGCGCCAGCAGCTTGGTGACAGGGAAGCCAGATACGCAGTATTTT
TRBD1,TRBV7-2,few,TRBJ1-5,CASSLGGRGLQQPQHF,TGTGCCAGCAGCTTAGGGGGCAGGGGGTTGCAACAGCCCCAGCATTTT
NA,TRBV7-8,NA,TRBJ2-7,CASSLAGDKSYEQYF,TGTGCCAGCAGCTTAGCGGGGGACAAGTCCTACGAGCAGTACTTC
TRBD1,TRBV6-5,NA,TRBJ2-5,CASSFTIPRDRGWETQYF,TGTGCCAGCAGTTTCACTATTCCACGGGACAGAGGGTGGGAGACCCAGTACTTC
TRBD2,TRBV19,many,TRBJ2-1,CASSIRGTRIPREQFF,TGTGCCAGTAGTATACGGGGGACTAGAATCCCACGGGAGCAGTTCTTC
TRBD1,TRBV5-5,NA,TRBJ2-3,CASSLWTGADTQYF,TGTGCCAGCAGCTTGTGGACAGGGGCAGATACGCAGTATTTT
TRBD2,TRBV20-1,NA,TRBJ2-5,CSAGTSGGGETQYF,TGCAGTGCCGGGACTAGCGGGGGGGGAGAGACCCAGTACTTC
TRBD2,TRBV3-1,NA,TRBJ2-1,CASSQPGGTSGRNEQFF,TGTGCCAGCAGCCAACCTGGCGGGACTAGCGGGCGCAATGAGCAGTTCTTC
TRBD2,TRBV18,NA,TRBJ2-5,CASSETSGPQETQYF,TGTGCCAGCTCAGAGACTAGCGGGCCTCAAGAGACCCAGTACTTC
TRBD2,TRBV6-5,few,TRBJ2-5,CASSYSLALAGETQYF,TGTGCCAGCAGTTACTCCCTCGCACTAGCGGGAGAGACCCAGTACTTC
TRBD1,TRBV4-2,NA,TRBJ1-5,CASSQDTGTGENQPQHF,TGTGCCAGCAGCCAAGATACTGGGACAGGGGAGAATCAGCCCCAGCATTTT
TRBD1,TRBV20-1,NA,TRBJ1-2,CSATGTGGGYGYTF,TGCAGTGCGACCGGGACAGGGGGCGGCTATGGCTACACCTTC
NA,TRBV15,NA,TRBJ2-5,CATSRVPSRGETQYF,TGTGCCACCAGCAGAGTTCCCTCACGAGGGGAGACCCAGTACTTC
TRBD2,TRBV5-1,NA,TRBJ2-5,CASSPGTSGSGETQYF,TGCGCCAGCAGCCCCGGGACTAGCGGGAGTGGCGAGACCCAGTACTTC
NA,TRBV12-5,NA,TRBJ2-2,CASAKTGFANTGELFF,TGTGCTAGTGCCAAGACAGGCTTCGCGAACACCGGGGAGCTGTTTTTT
NA,TRBV7-9,few,TRBJ1-1,CASSFAGGSTEAFF,TGTGCCAGCAGCTTTGCAGGCGGCAGCACTGAAGCTTTCTTT
NA,TRBV12-3/TRBV12-4,few,TRBJ1-1,CASSGPRGDTEAFF,TGTGCCAGCAGTGGACCTCGGGGGGACACTGAAGCTTTCTTT
TRBD2,TRBV10-3,NA,TRBJ2-5,CAISKTSGQETQYF,TGTGCCATCAGCAAGACTAGCGGCCAAGAGACCCAGTACTTC
NA,TRBV5-1,NA,TRBJ2-5,CASSLLSSETQYF,TGCGCCAGCAGCTTGTTATCTTCAGAGACCCAGTACTTC
TRBD2,TRBV12-3/TRBV12-4,many,TRBJ2-7,CASSPGLGSYEQYF,TGTGCCAGCAGTCCGGGACTAGGTTCCTACGAGCAGTACTTC
TRBD2,TRBV20-1,few,TRBJ2-4,CSAGGLAENIQYF,TGCAGTGCAGGGGGACTAGCGGAAAACATTCAGTACTTC
NA,TRBV18,NA,TRBJ2-1,CASSPPGRGANEQFF,TGTGCCAGCTCACCACCGGGTAGAGGGGCGAATGAGCAGTTCTTC